The rows below give T cell receptor beta chains drawn from one sample of a study of cytotoxic CD8 clonotypes in ibrutinib-treated CLL. TCRdb's table, derived via immunoSEQ multiplex PCR, lists solely in-frame clones and lacks some. This sample has 150,000 or so clones, with approximately 77% found just once. The starting material was PBMCs, obtained after 12 months of ibrutinib treatment. The receptors originated from a human donor with chronic lymphocytic leukemia. The CDR3 runs from the conserved cysteine through the conserved F or W. A D gene is named only where the DNA matches it firmly. Clone size is given for some rows only: seen once, a few or many times, or a class if the clone is expanded.

J gene	D gene	clone size	V gene	CDR3 protein	CDR3 DNA
TRBJ2-7	.	.	TRBV28	CASTTPRESYEQYF	TGTGCCAGCACCACCCCAAGGGAATCCTACGAGCAGTACTTC
TRBJ2-7	TRBD1	.	TRBV9	CASSVLGRGQGGEQYF	TGTGCCAGCAGCGTATTAGGGAGAGGACAGGGGGGCGAGCAGTACTTC
TRBJ2-7	TRBD1	.	TRBV10-2	CASTPGQGSDEQYF	TGCGCCAGCACTCCCGGACAGGGATCGGACGAGCAGTACTTC
TRBJ1-4	TRBD1	.	TRBV10-1	CASVSGGTNEKLFF	TGCGCCAGCGTCTCAGGGGGAACTAATGAAAAACTGTTTTTT
TRBJ2-5	.	.	TRBV30	CAWSLDTRQETQYF	TGTGCCTGGAGTCTTGACACCCGCCAAGAGACCCAGTACTTC
TRBJ2-3	.	.	TRBV15	CATSRESARTDTQYF	TGTGCCACCAGCAGAGAATCTGCTCGGACAGATACGCAGTATTTT
TRBJ2-1	TRBD2	.	TRBV14	CASSQVVSRRTSGYSSYNEQFF	TGTGCCAGCAGCCAAGTGGTTTCTCGGAGGACTAGCGGCTACAGCTCCTACAATGAGCAGTTCTTC
TRBJ2-7	.	.	TRBV19	CASSIGAGSSYEQYF	TGTGCCAGTAGCATAGGCGCAGGGAGCTCCTACGAGCAGTACTTC
TRBJ2-1	TRBD2	.	TRBV5-1	CASSLAGTSHSNEQFF	TGCGCCAGCAGCTTGGCCGGGACTAGTCATTCCAATGAGCAGTTCTTC
TRBJ1-1	TRBD1	.	TRBV28	CASSSRQTPNGQGIRTFF	TGTGCCAGCAGTTCCCGACAGACCCCAAATGGACAGGGGATAAGGACTTTCTTT
TRBJ2-2	.	.	TRBV18	CASSTTGLSGELFF	TGTGCCAGCTCAACTACAGGGTTGTCCGGGGAGCTGTTTTTT
TRBJ1-2	.	.	TRBV19	CASSIKGQYGYTF	TGTGCCAGTAGTATCAAGGGTCAATATGGCTACACCTTC
TRBJ1-1	.	.	TRBV7-9	CASSDPGARGNTEAFF	TGTGCCAGCAGCGATCCAGGGGCGCGGGGGAACACTGAAGCTTTCTTT
TRBJ1-5	.	.	TRBV5-8	CASSLGGAGGQPQHF	TGTGCCAGCAGCTTGGGTGGGGCTGGGGGGCAGCCCCAGCATTTT
TRBJ2-5	.	.	TRBV7-2	CASSLTGGQETQYF	TGTGCCAGCAGCTTAACAGGAGGTCAAGAGACCCAGTACTTC
TRBJ2-7	TRBD1	.	TRBV5-1	CASSFRTGGLSYEQYF	TGCGCCAGCAGCTTCCGGACAGGAGGCCTCTCCTACGAGCAGTACTTC
TRBJ2-1	.	many	TRBV28	CASTKSAFGEQFF	TGTGCCAGCACAAAGTCCGCGTTTGGTGAGCAGTTCTTC
TRBJ1-1	TRBD1	.	TRBV28	CASSLHQGASTEAFF	TGTGCCAGCAGTTTGCACCAGGGGGCTTCCACTGAAGCTTTCTTT
TRBJ2-7	.	.	TRBV11-3	CASSLADSDRIVDEQYF	TGTGCCAGCAGCTTAGCCGATTCCGACAGGATAGTCGACGAGCAGTACTTC
TRBJ1-2	TRBD1	.	TRBV30	CAWSGGQQDYGYTF	TGTGCCTGGAGCGGGGGACAGCAAGACTATGGCTACACCTTC
TRBJ1-2	TRBD1	few	TRBV5-6	CASILDRGNYGYTF	TGTGCCAGCATCCTTGACAGGGGTAACTATGGCTACACCTTC
TRBJ2-7	.	.	TRBV28	CASSLRSVTSYEQYF	TGTGCCAGCAGTTTAAGGTCCGTCACTAGTTACGAGCAGTACTTC
TRBJ1-5	.	.	TRBV10-3	CAISGGVYQPQHF	TGTGCCATCAGTGGCGGGGTTTATCAGCCCCAGCATTTT
TRBJ2-7	TRBD1	.	TRBV27	CASGTGLFEQYF	TGTGCCAGCGGGACAGGGTTGTTCGAGCAGTACTTC
TRBJ2-7	.	once	TRBV14	CASSQGLHYEQYF	TGTGCCAGCAGCCAAGGGCTACACTACGAGCAGTACTTC
TRBJ2-7	.	.	TRBV5-1	CASSLDLASYEQYF	TGCGCCAGCAGCTTGGATCTAGCGAGCTACGAGCAGTACTTC
TRBJ2-7	.	.	TRBV7-2	CASSLAGGTGYEQYF	TGTGCCAGCAGCTTAGCGGGGGGAACAGGCTACGAGCAGTACTTC
TRBJ2-1	.	.	TRBV11-2	CASSLDEVEQFF	TGTGCCAGCAGCTTAGATGAGGTAGAGCAGTTCTTC
TRBJ1-1	.	.	TRBV18	CASSPPPAGGEAFF	TGTGCCAGCTCACCACCGCCCGCCGGCGGTGAAGCTTTCTTT
TRBJ2-1	TRBD2	.	TRBV27	CASRGTSGVHVQFF	TGTGCCAGCAGGGGGACTAGCGGGGTTCATGTGCAGTTCTTC
TRBJ1-3	.	.	TRBV19	CATQQGGGNTIYF	TGTGCCACCCAACAGGGAGGTGGAAACACCATATATTTT
TRBJ1-1	.	.	TRBV19	CASSIDAWKLEAFF	TGTGCCAGTAGTATAGATGCCTGGAAGCTTGAAGCTTTCTTT
TRBJ2-5	.	.	TRBV11-3	CASSSSQGFLETQYF	TGTGCCAGCAGCTCTTCTCAGGGGTTTTTGGAGACCCAGTACTTC
TRBJ2-3	TRBD2	.	TRBV9	CASSARTGTITGTQYF	TGTGCCAGCAGCGCGAGAACCGGGACTATAACCGGTACGCAGTATTTT
TRBJ1-5	.	few	TRBV27	CASSLSRWQPQHF	TGTGCCAGCAGTTTATCGAGGTGGCAGCCCCAGCATTTT
TRBJ1-1	.	.	TRBV11-1	CASSRRKNTEAFF	TGTGCCAGCAGCCGACGGAAGAACACTGAAGCTTTCTTT
TRBJ2-3	TRBD2	.	TRBV18	CASSLGLADTSTDTQYF	TGTGCCAGCTCACTGGGACTAGCGGATACTAGCACAGATACGCAGTATTTT
TRBJ1-5	.	few	TRBV20-1	CSARDTQPQHF	TGCAGTGCTAGAGATACCCAGCCCCAGCATTTT
TRBJ2-1	.	few	TRBV11-1	CASSLSRDEQFF	TGTGCCAGCAGCCTATCTAGGGATGAGCAGTTCTTC
TRBJ1-1	.	.	TRBV6-1	CASHVTLGASEAFF	TGTGCCAGCCACGTTACCCTGGGGGCGTCTGAAGCTTTCTTT
TRBJ2-3	.	.	TRBV18	CASSVRGTDTQYF	TGTGCCAGCTCAGTCAGGGGTACAGATACGCAGTATTTT
TRBJ2-7	.	.	TRBV18	CASSPNPSSYEQYF	TGTGCCAGCTCGCCTAACCCTAGCTCCTACGAGCAGTACTTC
TRBJ2-1	.	once	TRBV6-1	CASSEIWGSRNEQFF	TGTGCCAGCAGTGAGATATGGGGATCTAGGAATGAGCAGTTCTTC
TRBJ2-5	TRBD2	.	TRBV7-2	CASSRSGEETQYF	TGTGCCAGCAGCCGTAGCGGGGAAGAGACCCAGTACTTC
TRBJ1-4	.	.	TRBV7-2	CASSDLRGLEKLFF	TGTGCCAGCAGCGATCTCCGGGGTCTAGAAAAACTGTTTTTT
TRBJ2-7	TRBD1	.	TRBV4-3	CASTQFRDSSYEQYF	TGCGCCAGCACACAATTCCGGGACAGCAGCTACGAGCAGTACTTC
TRBJ2-7	.	.	TRBV7-9	CASSLWAFGASYEQYF	TGTGCCAGCAGCTTATGGGCCTTCGGAGCATCCTACGAGCAGTACTTC
TRBJ1-6	.	.	TRBV23-1	CARGGSPLHF	TGCGCCAGAGGGGGTTCACCCCTCCACTTT
TRBJ2-2	TRBD1	.	TRBV19	CASSGQGRGTGELFF	TGTGCCAGTAGCGGACAGGGTCGGGGCACCGGGGAGCTGTTTTTT
TRBJ2-7	.	.	TRBV27	CASSFGTSYEQYF	TGTGCCAGCAGTTTCGGGACCTCCTACGAGCAGTACTTC
TRBJ2-2	.	.	TRBV30	CACQGFANTGELFF	TGTGCCTGCCAGGGATTCGCGAACACCGGGGAGCTGTTTTTT
TRBJ1-5	TRBD1	few	TRBV7-9	CASGEVRDRNQPQHF	TGTGCCAGCGGAGAAGTCCGGGACAGAAATCAGCCCCAGCATTTT
TRBJ1-2	.	medium-sized	TRBV5-6	CASSFRYGYTF	TGTGCCAGCAGTTTTCGCTATGGCTACACCTTC
TRBJ2-2	.	.	TRBV30	CAWSDRDRLNTGELFF	TGTGCCTGGAGCGACCGTGACCGACTGAACACCGGGGAGCTGTTTTTT